The 10 T cell receptor beta chains in this list originate from one sample, sequenced in a study of blood T cell repertoires in COVID-19. TCRdb's copy holds only in-frame clones and misses some; the assay was immunoSEQ multiplex PCR. The sample includes 210,000 or so clones, 70% to 90% seen only once; the top ten take approximately 12%. The sample was peripheral blood. These receptors were taken from a woman in her late teens or twenties who had recovered from COVID-19.

J is TRBJ2-5 and V is TRBV25-1, with TRBD2 matching 7 bases. The germline CDR1 and CDR2 sequences are MGHDK and SYGVNS. The CDR3 is 14 residues long. V was pared by 10 bases and J by 5 bases, with 13 bases of the junction left unmatched. This CDR3 reads CATHGRESEETQYF. Here the CDR3 DNA reads TGTGCCACCCACGGGCGGGAGAGCGAGGAGACCCAGTACTTC.

V usage is TRBV6-2 or TRBV6-3 and J usage is TRBJ2-3, with 11 bases identical to TRBD2. J gave up 0 bases and V 5 bases, and 7 bases lay outside the gene matches. Germline V lookup: CDR1 MNHEY, CDR2 SVGEGT. The CDR3 length is 17 residues. The CDR3 is CASSPGTSGYSTDTQYF. CDR3 DNA: TGTGCCAGCAGTCCCGGGACTAGCGGCTACAGCACAGATACGCAGTATTTT.

The chain has TRBV7-9 and TRBJ2-7; D not resolved. The V and J ends lost 1 base and 2 bases respectively, with 24 bases between them. CDR1 and CDR2 from the germline V gene are SEHNR and FQNEAQ (reference sequence). The CDR3 extends over 19 amino acids. The CDR3 nucleotides are TGTGCCAGCAGCTTAGTCCCACCTCTCCGCGCGGCGGTAACCTACGAGCAGTACTTC. It yields the protein CASSLVPPLRAAVTYEQYF.

J is TRBJ2-7 and V is TRBV7-3, with D tentatively TRBD2 (6 bases). This CDR3 comprises 14 residues. Trimming removed 1 base from V and 6 bases from J, with 13 bases in between. CDR1 is SGHTA and CDR2 is FQGTGA in the germline V gene. The CDR3 loop is CASSLSGIWGEQYF. Here the CDR3 DNA reads TGTGCCAGCAGCTTAAGCGGGATCTGGGGCGAGCAGTACTTC.

The rearrangement uses TRBV28 and TRBJ1-6; weak D call: TRBD1 (6 bases). The CDR3 totals 16 residues. The germline V gene has CDR1 MDHEN and CDR2 SYDVKM. The V end was cut by 4 bases, the J end by 6 bases, with 16 bases between. The CDR3 loop is CASSWGRGAPNSPLHF. The CDR3 bases are TGTGCCAGCAGTTGGGGGAGGGGGGCGCCTAATTCACCCCTCCACTTT.

The J gene is TRBJ2-1, the V gene TRBV27; 8 bases line up with TRBD2. Germline CDR1 reads MNHEY; CDR2 reads SMNVEV (reference sequence). The CDR3 loop spans 16 amino acids. The V segment lost 2 bases and the J segment 8 bases; nucleotides outside the gene matches: 11. CDR3 loop: CASSLNQGLVGDEQFF. Written as DNA, the CDR3 is TGTGCCAGCAGTTTAAATCAGGGACTAGTGGGCGATGAGCAGTTCTTC.

This clone was found once. The chain uses TRBV11-2 and TRBJ2-7, with D possibly matching TRBD2 (6 bases). Germline CDR1 and CDR2: SGHAT and FQNNGV. V gave up 1 base and J gave up 2 bases, with 15 bases separating them. This CDR3 is built from 16 residues. The CDR3: CASSLGSRLAPYEQYF. CDR3 coding DNA: TGTGCCAGCAGCTTAGGTTCCCGGCTAGCGCCCTACGAGCAGTACTTC.

The CDR3 DNA reads TGTGCCAGCAGCTTCACAGCGGGAGGAGGCGAGCAGTACTTC. Its protein product is CASSFTAGGGEQYF. The chain carries TRBV5-4 and TRBJ2-7; 9 positions agree with TRBD2. Germline CDR1 is SGHNT and CDR2 is YYREEE (reference sequence). CDR3 length: 14 amino acids. V lost 2 bases to trimming and J lost 6 bases; unmatched junction nucleotides: 6.

This clone appeared a single time. The rearrangement uses TRBV6-1 and TRBJ1-1; possibly TRBD1 for D (6 bases). Germline V gives CDR1 MNHNS, CDR2 SASEGT. V shed 5 bases and J shed 2 bases, with 15 bases lying between them. This CDR3 has 15 residues. The CDR3 region has the DNA TGTGCCAGCAGTCCGACGAGACAGGCAAACACTGAAGCTTTCTTT. Encoded protein: CASSPTRQANTEAFF.

The chain is built from TRBV28 and TRBJ1-1; TRBD1 might be the D (6 bases). V lost 2 bases and J 4 bases, leaving 14 bases between the germline ends. There are 15 residues in the CDR3. Germline V gene sequence: CDR1 MDHEN, CDR2 SYDVKM. The CDR3 region has the DNA TGTGCCAGCAGTTTACTGGGGGCTTGGAGCACTGAAGCTTTCTTT. Translating it yields CASSLLGAWSTEAFF.